This TCR beta chain was observed in a study of shared clonotypes between healthy human individuals. Naive CD8 cells were CD45RO-negative, positively selected for CCR7, excluding terminally differentiated effector memory CD45RA+ cells. CDR1 and CDR2 from the germline V gene are MDHEN and SYDVKM. This CDR3 has 13 amino acids. V lost 6 bases and J 2 bases, leaving 10 bases between the germline ends. Sequencing used immunoSEQ multiplex PCR; TCRdb keeps in-frame clones, though not all of them. Of 2 million to 2.5 million clones in the sample, about 92% were seen once. The sequenced sample consisted of naive CD8+ T cells from PBMCs. The V call is TRBV28, the J call TRBJ2-5; no clear D. This receptor was obtained from a man between 18 and 29 years old in good health. Some clones in this sample may be carry-over from other donors' samples. The chain's CDR3 is CASSRVGQETQYF. For the CDR3, the DNA is TGTGCCAGCAGCCGGGTGGGACAAGAGACCCAGTACTTC.